The present TCR beta chain was sequenced within a study of blood T cell repertoires in COVID-19 (dated by TCRdb to 2018 to 2021). Background on the whole study: Samples covering the acute and convalescent phases of COVID-19 were provided by collaborators in the United States, Italy and Spain. The prospective study material was composed of cDNA or gDNA derived from T cells, B-cell-depleted T cells, or PBMCs. HLA class I and class II types, where available, came from metadata supplied by the sample provider rather than from assay-based typing. The dataset comprised deeply sampled blood TCRbeta repertoires from subjects exposed to, actively infected with, or recovered from COVID-19. Samples were obtained from the ongoing ImmuneRACE study (first 160 participants) and from 950 to 1,500 subjects provided by 6 global collaborators. A de-identified subject ID, COVID-19 status, age in years and sex were almost always included in the sample metadata. The repertoires were made available in a free public database intended to serve as a resource for research on the immune response to SARS-CoV-2. Beyond this particular receptor, the publication reports: The amount of clinical and demographic metadata varied by source and participant and was provided uncurated.

As for this clone: It lacks a known antigen. Base qualities are missing; no much larger clone stands one base away.

TCRbeta CDR3 regions were amplified from genomic DNA by means of the immunoSEQ Assay, a bias-controlled multiplex PCR. As for the original processing: The number of nucleated cells in each sample was estimated by amplification of reference gene primers within the assay. To quantify the absolute abundance of each unique TCRbeta CDR3 rearrangement, sequence reads were collapsed and filtered. For each sample, productive Simpson clonality was calculated by taking the square root of Simpson's diversity index across productive rearrangements. TCRdb holds this immuneACCESS table with in-frame rearrangements only. Some clones are missing; in checked studies, unresolved V genes explain under half, and the rest has no known cause. D and trimming come from the DNA, and the V and J calls and clone size come from that table. Counted in this sample were some 100,000 clones; less than 90% of them appeared once. The ten largest clones add up to 18% of the sample.

Collaborating institutions collected whole blood in K2EDTA tubes following their own protocols. For TCRbeta analysis, collaborators shipped samples as frozen whole blood, isolated PBMCs, or DNA extracted from either of those sample types. Taken from cysteine to phenylalanine, the CDR3 has 14 residues. Only CDR3 DNA remains: 42 bases, in frame from the first base. CDR1 LNHDA and CDR2 SQIVND were looked up in the germline V gene (reference sequence). V and J lose 3 bases and 6 bases, and a span of 11 bases separates them. The sequence derives from an older woman with acute or convalescent COVID-19. The material sequenced was peripheral blood. Recombination connected TRBV19 to TRBJ1-4, with a weak D call of TRBD1 (5 bases match). Here the CDR3 is given as CASSISGGYEKLFF. The nucleotides are TGTGCCAGTAGTATTTCCGGGGGTTATGAAAAACTGTTTTTT.